This TCR beta chain was found in a study of cytomegalovirus exposure and HLA in healthy donors. Germline lookup yields CDR1 SGHVS and CDR2 FQNEAQ. The CDR3 has 14 residues. Concerning this clone itself: Its antigen is still unknown. Compared with germline, one end of the junction differs, possibly owing to a read error.

With 60 Vbeta and 13 Jbeta primers, the PCR was carried out. In the original analysis: A follow-up analysis tallied tens of millions of unique TCR beta chains, about 11 million shared. This table comes from immunoSEQ multiplex PCR, and its TCRdb copy is limited to in-frame clones, with some not included. V and J calls and clone size are as listed in that table; D and trimming were resolved from the DNA. This repertoire includes roughly 84,000 clones. Findings of the study overall: Earlier findings revealed that most TCR beta V segments proved productive either about 90% or about 30% of the time. Later work showed greater clonal expansion in HLA-associated TCR beta chains than in equally common others.

The sample taken for sequencing was PBMCs. The rearrangement joins TRBV7-8 to TRBJ1-5; no clear D gene. The TCR was taken from a man aged 45-65 years in good health and CMV-seronegative. The CDR3 spells CASSLEGPYHPQHF. The CDR3 DNA sequence: TGTGCCAGCAGCTTGGAGGGTCCCTATCACCCCCAGCATTTT. Filled out from reference TRBV7-8 and TRBJ1-5, the complete variable domain reads GAGVSQSPRYKVAKRGQDVALRCDPISGHVSLFWYQQALGQGPEFLTYFQNEAQLDKSGLPSDRFFAERPEGSVSTLKIQRTQQEDSAVYLCASSLEGPYHPQHFGDGTRLSIL.